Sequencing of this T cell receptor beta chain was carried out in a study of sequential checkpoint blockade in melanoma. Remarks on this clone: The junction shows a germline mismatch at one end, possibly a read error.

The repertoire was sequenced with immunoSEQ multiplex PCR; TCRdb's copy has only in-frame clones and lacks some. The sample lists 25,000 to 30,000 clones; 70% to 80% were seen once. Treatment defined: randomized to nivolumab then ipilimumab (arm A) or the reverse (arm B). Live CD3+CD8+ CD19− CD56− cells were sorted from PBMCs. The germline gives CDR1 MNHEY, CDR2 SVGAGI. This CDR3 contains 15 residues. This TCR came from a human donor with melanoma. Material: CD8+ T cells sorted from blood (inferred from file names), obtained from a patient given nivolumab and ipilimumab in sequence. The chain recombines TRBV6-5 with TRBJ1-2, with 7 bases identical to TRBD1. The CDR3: CASSLVTTGNYGYTF. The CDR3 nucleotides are TGTGCCAGCAGCCTTGTAACGACAGGGAACTACGGCTACACCTTC.